Described below is a single TCR beta chain sequence and its context. The data originate from a study of blood T cell repertoires in COVID-19. Across the whole study: T cells, B-cell-depleted T cells, or PBMCs supplied cDNA or gDNA.

The CDR3 loop spans 15 amino acids. Germline V gives CDR1 MGHRA, CDR2 YSYEKL. V lost 0 bases, J lost 4 bases, and 6 bases stayed unmatched. In the authors' workflow: Scientists estimated how many nucleated cells there were by amplifying reference gene primers. TCRdb's copy holds only in-frame clones and misses some; the assay was immunoSEQ multiplex PCR. V, J and clone size are those of that table, while D and trimming were read from the DNA. Among 400,000 to 450,000 clones listed, approximately 90% were seen once. Residents of 24 US areas, aged roughly 18 to 89 years, made up the participants. Assignment of participants to cohorts was predicated upon participant-reported clinical history.

Material: PBMCs or T cells enriched from blood (not recorded which). The source of this sequence is a man aged 30-40 years who had recovered from COVID-19. This rearrangement joins TRBV4-1 to TRBJ2-7; 7 bases match TRBD1. CDR3 bases: TGCGCCAGCAGCCAAGATAGGACAGGCGGGTACGAGCAGTACTTC. This codes for CASSQDRTGGYEQYF.